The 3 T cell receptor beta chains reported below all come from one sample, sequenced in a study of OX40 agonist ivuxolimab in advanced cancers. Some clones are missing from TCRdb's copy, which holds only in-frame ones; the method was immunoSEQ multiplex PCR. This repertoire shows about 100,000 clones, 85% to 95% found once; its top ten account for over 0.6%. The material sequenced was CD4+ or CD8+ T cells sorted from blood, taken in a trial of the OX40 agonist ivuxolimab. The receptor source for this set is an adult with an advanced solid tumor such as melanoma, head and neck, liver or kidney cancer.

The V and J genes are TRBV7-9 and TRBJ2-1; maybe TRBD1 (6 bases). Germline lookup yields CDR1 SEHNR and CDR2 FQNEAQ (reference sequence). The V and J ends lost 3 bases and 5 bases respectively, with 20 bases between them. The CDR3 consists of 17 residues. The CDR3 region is CASSFPGRDKTDNEQFF. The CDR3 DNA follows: TGTGCCAGCAGCTTCCCCGGCCGGGACAAAACTGACAATGAGCAGTTCTTC.

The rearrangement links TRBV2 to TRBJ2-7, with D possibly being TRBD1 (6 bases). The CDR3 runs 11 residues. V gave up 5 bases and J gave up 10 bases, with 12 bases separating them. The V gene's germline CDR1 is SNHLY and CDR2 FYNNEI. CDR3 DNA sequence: TGTGCCAGCAGTATCGACAGGCGACAGTACTTC. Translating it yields CASSIDRRQYF. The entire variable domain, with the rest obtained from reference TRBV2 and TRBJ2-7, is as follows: EPEVTQTPSHQVTQMGQEVILRCVPISNHLYFYWYRQILGQKVEFLVSFYNNEISEKSEIFDDQFSVERPDGSNFTLKIRSTKLEDSAMYFCASSIDRRQYFGPGTRLTVT.

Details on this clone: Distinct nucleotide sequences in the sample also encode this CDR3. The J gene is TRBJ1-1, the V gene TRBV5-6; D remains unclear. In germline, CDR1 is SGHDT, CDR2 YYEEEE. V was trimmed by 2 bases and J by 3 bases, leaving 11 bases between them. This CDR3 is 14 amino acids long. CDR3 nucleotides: TGTGCCAGCAGCTTCCGCACATCCCACACTGAAGCTTTCTTT. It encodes CASSFRTSHTEAFF.